One sample yielded the 29 T cell receptor beta chains listed below, sequenced in a study of blood T cells in healthy people across ages. It was with a sample-barcoded 5' primer and a J-beta primer mix that a second PCR of roughly 7 to 12 cycles was run. Each CDR3 protein gets one entry after TCRdb re-called the 5' RACE reads with MiXCR. Here the sample spans 1.8 million or so distinct CDR3 sequences, approximately 39% being singletons. The sample was blood. Receptors originate from a human donor in good health.

The chain couples TRBV7-2 to TRBJ1-1; D unclear. From germline, CDR1 is SGHTA and CDR2 FQGNSA. Deletions cut 3 bases from V and 1 base from J, with 9 bases between. This CDR3 is built from 14 residues. The CDR3 here is CASSFPTPNTEAFF. Here the CDR3 DNA reads TGTGCCAGCAGCTTTCCGACACCGAACACTGAAGCTTTCTTT.

This clonotype turned up a few times. As DNA, the CDR3 is TGTGCCAGCAGCTTCGCACAGGACAATGAGCAGTTCTTC. It yields the protein CASSFAQDNEQFF. The V and J genes are TRBV5-5 and TRBJ2-1, with a tentative D call TRBD1 (5 bases). V was pared by 2 bases and J by 5 bases, with 8 bases between. There are 13 residues in the CDR3. CDR1 is SGHKS and CDR2 is YYEKEE in the germline V gene (reference sequence). Based on the CDR3 plus reference TRBV5-5 and TRBJ2-1, the full variable domain is DAGVTQSPTHLIKTRGQQVTLRCSPISGHKSVSWYQQVLGQGPQFIFQYYEKEERGRGNFPDRFSARQFPNYSSELNVNALLLGDSALYLCASSFAQDNEQFFGPGTRLTVL.

CDR3 in DNA: TGCGCCAGCAGCTACCCGGGGATGGCGTATGGCTACACCTTC. Residues: CASSYPGMAYGYTF. The chain links TRBV4-1 to TRBJ1-2; D uncertain. The CDR3 sequence is 14 residues long. V shed 5 bases and J shed 5 bases, with 15 bases lying between them. The germline CDR1 and CDR2 sequences are MGHRA and YSYEKL.

The chain carries TRBV4-3 and TRBJ2-1; no reliable D call. From germline, CDR1 is LGHNA and CDR2 YSLEER. V shed 0 bases and J shed 4 bases, with 10 bases lying between them. This CDR3 contains 15 residues. The CDR3 loop is CASSQDKGTYNEQFF. The DNA for the CDR3 is TGCGCCAGCAGCCAAGATAAGGGAACTTACAATGAGCAGTTCTTC.

The chain employs TRBV7-8 and TRBJ1-2; the D is unclear. Germline CDR1 SGHVS, CDR2 FQNEAQ. This CDR3 is 16 amino acids long. V was trimmed by 2 bases and J by 6 bases, leaving 19 bases between them. The CDR3 is CASSLSGGVLTDGYTF. Here the CDR3 DNA reads TGTGCCAGCAGCTTATCCGGCGGGGTCCTAACGGATGGCTACACCTTC.

This clonotype was seen more than once but under ten times. The chain is built from TRBV7-8 and TRBJ1-1; perhaps TRBD1 as D (6 bases). The CDR3 loop spans 16 amino acids. Trimming left V 5 bases short and J 0 bases short, with 16 bases between. CDR1 and CDR2 from the germline V gene are SGHVS and FQNEAQ. This CDR3 is CASSPRQVLMNTEAFF. As DNA, the CDR3 is TGTGCCAGCAGCCCAAGACAGGTACTAATGAACACTGAAGCTTTCTTT.

This clonotype was observed a handful of times. V gene TRBV15 combines with J gene TRBJ2-6; a possible D gene is TRBD1 (5 bases). V gave up 0 bases and J gave up 4 bases, with 10 bases separating them. Per the germline V gene, CDR1 is LNHNV and CDR2 is YYDKDF (reference sequence). This CDR3 has 16 amino acids. CDR3 coding DNA: TGTGCCACCAGCAGAGATCTAGGGGTAGGGGCCAACGTCCTGACTTTC. Translated: CATSRDLGVGANVLTF.

The CDR3 sequence: CASGAAQTQYF. In nucleotides, the CDR3 is TGTGCTAGTGGGGCAGCCCAAACGCAGTACTTC. The chain recombines TRBV12-5 with TRBJ2-5; D gene unclear. Germline CDR1 is LGHNT and CDR2 is FRNRAP. There are 11 residues in the CDR3. With 6 bases removed from V and 11 bases from J, the gap between germline ends came to 13 bases. Variable domain in full (rest from reference TRBV12-5 and TRBJ2-5): DARVTQTPRHKVTEMGQEVTMRCQPILGHNTVFWYRQTMMQGLELLAYFRNRAPLDDSGMPKDRFSAEMPDATLATLKIQPSEPRDSAVYFCASGAAQTQYFGPGTRLLVL.

The V call is TRBV9, the J call TRBJ1-2; a weak D match, TRBD1 (5 bases). Per the germline V gene, CDR1 is SGDLS and CDR2 is YYNGEE. V was cut by 0 bases and J by 4 bases, with 16 bases left in between. This CDR3 region has 16 residues. DNA of the CDR3: TGTGCCAGCAGCGTAGGTAGGAGGGGTCAAGCCTATGGCTACACCTTC. It codes for CASSVGRRGQAYGYTF.

The chain carries TRBV4-2 and TRBJ2-3; no clear D gene. Between the trimmed V and J ends, which lost 8 bases and 5 bases, there was a span of 8 bases. Germline V gives CDR1 LGHNA, CDR2 YNFKEQ. The CDR3 contains 11 residues. The CDR3 protein is CASDWGDTQYF. The DNA of the CDR3 is TGTGCCAGCGACTGGGGAGATACGCAGTATTTT.

The chain couples TRBV9 to TRBJ2-5; D is perhaps TRBD1 (5 bases). The germline gives CDR1 SGDLS, CDR2 YYNGEE. The V end lost 0 bases, the J end lost 10 bases, and 16 bases lay between the germline ends. This CDR3 contains 14 residues. Here the CDR3 reads CASSVAGAGIDQYF. DNA for the CDR3: TGTGCCAGCAGCGTAGCTGGGGCAGGGATAGACCAGTACTTC.

This clonotype has just a few counts. A read error may produce the germline difference seen at one junction end. The chain carries TRBV27 and TRBJ2-5; TRBD2 aligns across 7 bases. CDR3 length equals 14 residues. Germline V gene lookup returns CDR1 MNHEY and CDR2 SMNVEV (reference sequence). CDR3 sequence (DNA): TGTGCCGGCAGTTCCGCGGGGGAGCAAGAGACCCAGTACTTC. This gives the protein CAGSSAGEQETQYF.

The V call is TRBV7-2, the J call TRBJ2-5; possibly TRBD1 for D (6 bases). V was cut by 3 bases and J by 11 bases, with 22 bases left in between. Germline CDR1 SGHTA, CDR2 FQGNSA. The CDR3 runs to 15 residues. The CDR3 nucleotides read TGTGCCAGCAGCTTTTGGGGGCTTTTCGGCAATGAGCAGTACTTC. As protein: CASSFWGLFGNEQYF.

V gene TRBV5-6 combines with J gene TRBJ2-6; D unresolved. The V end was cut by 0 bases, the J end by 0 bases, with 10 bases between. Germline assignment: CDR1 SGHDT and CDR2 YYEEEE. There are 17 residues in the CDR3. In DNA form, the CDR3 reads TGTGCCAGCAGCTTGGGCATCCACCACTCTGGGGCCAACGTCCTGACTTTC. This encodes CASSLGIHHSGANVLTF.

DNA of the CDR3: TGTGCCAGCAGTTTTGGGGGATATGGACACCCCCAGCATTTT. It is translated as CASSFGGYGHPQHF. The V gene is TRBV12-3 or TRBV12-4, the J gene TRBJ1-5; possible D gene TRBD1, 5 bases. V lost 3 bases and J lost 10, with 16 bases in between. The CDR3 is 14 amino acids.

This clonotype has just a few counts. The gene calls are TRBV10-3 and TRBJ1-1; D unclear. Germline V CDR1 and CDR2: ENHRY, SYGVKD. The CDR3 extends over 13 amino acids. V gave up 10 bases and J gave up 5 bases, with 17 bases separating them. CDR3: CATDDPRETEAFF. In DNA form, the CDR3 reads TGTGCCACGGATGATCCGAGGGAAACTGAAGCTTTCTTT.

This clonotype showed up just a few times. This chain joins TRBV4-2 and TRBJ1-2; D gene unclear. The V gene's germline CDR1 is LGHNA and CDR2 YNFKEQ. The CDR3 contains 14 residues. Trimming shortened V by 3 bases and J by 0 bases, and 8 bases separated the two germline ends. Here the CDR3 DNA reads TGTGCCAGCAGCCACCCCAGGACTAACTATGGCTACACCTTC. Translating it yields CASSHPRTNYGYTF.

This chain links TRBV20-1 with TRBJ2-4; D could derive from TRBD1 or TRBD2 (5 bases each). CDR1 and CDR2 (germline): DFQATT, SNEGSKA (reference sequence). There are 14 residues in the CDR3. The germline V and J ends were trimmed by 0 bases and 4 bases, with 10 bases remaining between them. Here the CDR3 reads CSAREWDVKNIQYF. The CDR3 nucleotides are TGCAGTGCTAGAGAGTGGGACGTTAAAAACATTCAGTACTTC.

In this sample, this clonotype turned up once. The chain recombines TRBV20-1 with TRBJ2-3; D not resolved. The end of the DNA aligns better with TRBJ2-7, so the J call may be wrong. This CDR3 region has 15 residues. Germline CDR1 DFQATT, CDR2 SNEGSKA (reference sequence). The CDR3 sequence is CSARDSLSSTDTQYF. CDR3 in DNA: TGCAGTGCTAGAGACTCACTGAGTAGCACAGATACGCAGTACTTC.

This clonotype has a handful of counts. The chain recombines TRBV12-3 or TRBV12-4 with TRBJ2-2, with D unclear. V shed 2 bases and J shed 8 bases, with 6 bases lying between them. CDR3 length equals 12 residues. CDR3 in DNA: TGTGCCAGCAGTTTATATTTAGGGGAGCTGTTTTTT. It specifies CASSLYLGELFF.

The chain is built from TRBV12-3 or TRBV12-4 and TRBJ1-2; D is undetermined. V was trimmed by 4 bases and J by 4 bases, leaving 16 bases between them. This CDR3 is 15 amino acids long. This CDR3 is CASSSNEGRSYGYTF. CDR3 nucleotides: TGTGCCAGCAGTTCGAACGAGGGTAGATCCTATGGCTACACCTTC.

This rearrangement joins TRBV12-3 or TRBV12-4 to TRBJ2-7, with D possibly being TRBD1 (6 bases). The V end lost 6 bases, the J end lost 3 bases, and 21 bases lay between the germline ends. The CDR3 sequence is 16 residues long. The CDR3 sequence: CASSTNRDNENYEQYF. The CDR3 DNA sequence: TGTGCCAGCAGCACCAACCGGGACAATGAAAACTACGAGCAGTACTTC.

This chain connects TRBV2 to TRBJ2-7; unclear D gene. Germline V gene data show CDR1 as SNHLY and CDR2 as FYNNEI. V was trimmed by 6 bases and J by 5 bases, leaving 11 bases between them. This CDR3 is built from 12 residues. CDR3 sequence reads: CASRGQVNEQYF. CDR3 bases: TGTGCCAGCAGAGGGCAGGTCAACGAGCAGTACTTC.

Here the CDR3 DNA reads TGTGCTAGTGGTGTTGATCAGGGTGGCTACACCTTC. Amino acid sequence: CASGVDQGGYTF. This chain connects TRBV12-5 to TRBJ1-2; TRBD1 is a possible D gene (5 bases). V lost 5 bases, J lost 7 bases, and 11 bases lay in between. The germline V gene has CDR1 LGHNT and CDR2 FRNRAP. The CDR3 runs to 12 residues. The variable domain in full, with the rest retrieved from reference TRBV12-5 and TRBJ1-2, is DARVTQTPRHKVTEMGQEVTMRCQPILGHNTVFWYRQTMMQGLELLAYFRNRAPLDDSGMPKDRFSAEMPDATLATLKIQPSEPRDSAVYFCASGVDQGGYTFGSGTRLTVV.

The chain has TRBV20-1 and TRBJ2-5; 9 bases agree with TRBD1. Judging by the DNA end, TRBJ2-7 fits better; the J call may be wrong. This CDR3 has 13 residues. CDR1 and CDR2 from the germline V gene are DFQATT and SNEGSKA (reference sequence). CDR3 amino acids: CSALRDRVSEQYF. The CDR3 DNA reads TGCAGTGCTCTCAGGGACAGGGTGTCCGAGCAGTACTTC.

This clonotype has only a few counts. The rearrangement links TRBV6-1 to TRBJ2-7, with a possible D match to TRBD2 (6 bases). The germline V gene encodes CDR1 MNHNS and CDR2 SASEGT. The CDR3 has 14 amino acids. The V gene lost 4 bases and the J gene lost 2 bases, with 12 bases spanning the gap. The CDR3 reads CASSGGVLTYEQYF. CDR3 DNA sequence: TGTGCCAGCAGTGGGGGGGTATTGACCTACGAGCAGTACTTC.

The chain employs TRBV4-1 and TRBJ2-4; 7 nucleotides agree with TRBD2. The V gene's germline CDR1 is MGHRA and CDR2 YSYEKL. The CDR3 loop spans 14 amino acids. Germline trimming cut 2 bases from V and 13 bases from J; bases unmatched to any gene: 11. In nucleotides, the CDR3 is TGCGCCAGCAGCCAACCTGGGAGGGTATACGTGCAGTACTTC. Translating gives CASSQPGRVYVQYF.

This clonotype was seen a few times. The chain couples TRBV6-2 or TRBV6-3 to TRBJ1-5; tentative D call: TRBD1 (5 bases). V dropped 0 bases and J dropped 6 bases, with 18 bases sitting between them. Germline CDR1 reads MNHEY; CDR2 reads SVGEGT. The CDR3 contains 17 residues. CDR3 nucleotide sequence: TGTGCCAGCAGTTACTCGGTGATGGGGCGGGGTAGTCAGCCCCAGCATTTT. Protein: CASSYSVMGRGSQPQHF.

The chain uses TRBV20-1 and TRBJ1-2; D is ambiguous. Looked up from germline, CDR1 is DFQATT and CDR2 is SNEGSKA (reference sequence). V lost 5 bases and J lost 0, with 13 bases in between. The length of the CDR3 is 14 residues. The CDR3 DNA follows: TGCAGTGCTGTAGTGCCAGAGCCTAACTATGGCTACACCTTC. As protein: CSAVVPEPNYGYTF.